The entry below describes one T cell receptor beta chain. This record belongs to a study of blood T cell repertoires in COVID-19. Study information: Acute and convalescent COVID-19 samples came from the United States, Italy and Spain.

This CDR3 is built from 16 residues. Trimming took 0 bases from V and 8 from J, leaving 16 bases between them. Germline V lookup: CDR1 MDHEN, CDR2 SYDVKM. Using immunoSEQ multiplex PCR, the repertoire was profiled, and TCRdb retains in-frame clones only, with some absent. The data contain about 150,000 clones, 85% to 90% of them seen just once; the ten biggest clones take up roughly 14%. The V gene is TRBV28, the J gene TRBJ2-2, with D perhaps TRBD1 (5 bases). Sequenced material: peripheral blood. The receptor's source is a woman between 40 and 50 years old with acute or convalescent COVID-19. CDR3 region: CASSLWGLPASGELFF. CDR3 DNA sequence: TGTGCCAGCAGTTTATGGGGGCTGCCTGCTTCTGGGGAGCTGTTTTTT.